These 15 T cell receptor beta chains originate from one sample sequenced in a study of shared clonotypes between healthy human individuals. The naive CD8 fraction comprised CD45RO-negative cells positively selected for CCR7 and excluded terminally differentiated effector memory CD45RA+ cells. Here immunoSEQ multiplex PCR was the method, and the copy in TCRdb shows in-frame clones only, minus some. This table holds a few hundred thousand clones, 95% to 96% found once. Material for sequencing was naive CD8+ T cells sorted from blood. Receptors were obtained from a woman in her 30s in good health.

This clone was seen a single time. V is TRBV5-1 and J is TRBJ2-7; TRBD1 agrees at 8 bases. CDR3 length equals 15 residues. Germline CDR1 SGHRS, CDR2 YFSETQ. The junction had 10 bases not matched to a gene; V was cut back by 4 bases and J by 4 bases. The CDR3 region is CASSQSGQELYEQYF. The CDR3 DNA reads as TGCGCCAGCAGCCAATCGGGACAGGAACTTTACGAGCAGTACTTC.

The rearrangement uses TRBV28 and TRBJ2-2; 11 nucleotides align to TRBD2. This CDR3 has 16 residues. V trimming: 3 bases; J trimming: 4 bases; junction bases outside the gene matches: 4. The germline V gene has CDR1 MDHEN and CDR2 SYDVKM. The CDR3 spells CASSFVTSGSTGELFF. CDR3 sequence (DNA): TGTGCCAGCAGTTTTGTTACTAGCGGGAGCACCGGGGAGCTGTTTTTT.

J is TRBJ2-5 and V is TRBV5-5; D is possibly TRBD1 (6 bases). Trimming removed 7 bases at V and 5 bases at J, with 21 bases between. The CDR3 sequence is 15 residues long. The germline CDR1 and CDR2 sequences are SGHKS and YYEKEE (reference sequence). CDR3 in amino acids: CASVSAGEFTETQYF. Here the CDR3 DNA reads TGTGCCAGCGTTTCCGCAGGGGAGTTCACGGAGACCCAGTACTTC.

The rearrangement links TRBV13 to TRBJ2-5, with TRBD2 identical over 12 bases. The tail of the sequence fits TRBJ2-7 better, so the J call may be wrong. Germline loops: CDR1 PRHDT, CDR2 FYEKMQ (reference sequence). CDR3 size: 15 residues. The CDR3 region has the DNA TGTGCCAGCAGCACGGCTAGCGGGAGGGCCTACGAGCAGTACTTC. The encoded protein is CASSTASGRAYEQYF.

This rearrangement joins TRBV7-6 to TRBJ1-6; maybe TRBD1 (6 bases). The CDR3 has 15 amino acids. From germline, CDR1 is SGHVS and CDR2 FNYEAQ. Deletions cut 1 base from V and 9 bases from J, with 13 bases between. The CDR3 DNA follows: TGTGCCAGCAGCTTAGTGGCCGGGACAACTTCACCCCTCCACTTT. This encodes CASSLVAGTTSPLHF.

The chain links TRBV28 to TRBJ1-1; D ambiguous. Germline V gives CDR1 MDHEN, CDR2 SYDVKM. V was trimmed by 3 bases and J by 2 bases, leaving 4 bases between them. The CDR3 totals 12 residues. The CDR3 bases are TGTGCCAGCAGTTTTCCTAACACTGAAGCTTTCTTT. It yields the protein CASSFPNTEAFF.

The rearrangement links TRBV5-8 to TRBJ2-3; D may correspond to TRBD1 or TRBD2 (5 bases each). V dropped 0 bases and J dropped 2 bases, with 10 bases sitting between them. In germline, CDR1 is SGHTS, CDR2 YDEGEE. The CDR3 is 15 residues long. The CDR3 reads CASSLGVGDTDTQYF. The CDR3 region has the DNA TGTGCCAGCAGCTTGGGAGTGGGGGACACAGATACGCAGTATTTT.

This clone was recorded once. The J gene is TRBJ2-1, the V gene TRBV6-5, with TRBD2 matching over 8 bases. J gave up 5 bases and V 0 bases, and 6 bases lay outside the gene matches. CDR3 length: 16 amino acids. Germline V gene lookup returns CDR1 MNHEY and CDR2 SVGAGI. This chain's CDR3 is CASSYSSTSGNNEQFF. CDR3 in DNA: TGTGCCAGCAGTTACTCGAGTACTAGCGGTAACAATGAGCAGTTCTTC.

As concerns this clone: Distinct nucleotide sequences in the sample also encode this CDR3. The gene calls are TRBV2 and TRBJ2-7; no reliable D call. V lost 8 bases and J lost 3, with 23 bases in between. Germline V gene data show CDR1 as SNHLY and CDR2 as FYNNEI. This CDR3 has 16 amino acids. The CDR3 nucleotides are TGTGCCAGCCAAAGAGGAACTGATAGACTGCTCTACGAGCAGTACTTC. Its translation is CASQRGTDRLLYEQYF.

The rearrangement uses TRBV27 and TRBJ2-1, with D uncertain. This CDR3 comprises 13 residues. Trimming took off 3 bases at V and 8 bases at J, with 11 bases between the two ends. Germline V CDR1 and CDR2: MNHEY, SMNVEV (reference sequence). CDR3 in amino acids: CASSFGLDYEQFF. In DNA form, the CDR3 reads TGTGCCAGCAGTTTTGGCCTAGACTATGAGCAGTTCTTC.

V is TRBV2 and J is TRBJ2-1; TRBD1 matches 10 bases. V shed 8 bases and J 2 bases; nucleotides not matched to a gene: 0. The CDR3 runs to 13 residues. Germline V gene sequence: CDR1 SNHLY, CDR2 FYNNEI. The DNA for the CDR3 is TGTGCCAGCGGACAGGGGGCCTACAATGAGCAGTTCTTC. Residues: CASGQGAYNEQFF. Complete variable domain (other parts from reference TRBV2 and TRBJ2-1): EPEVTQTPSHQVTQMGQEVILRCVPISNHLYFYWYRQILGQKVEFLVSFYNNEISEKSEIFDDQFSVERPDGSNFTLKIRSTKLEDSAMYFCASGQGAYNEQFFGPGTRLTVL.

This sequence joins TRBV28 and TRBJ2-5; TRBD2 agrees at 8 bases. The CDR3 spans 15 residues. CDR1 and CDR2 from the germline V gene are MDHEN and SYDVKM. Trimming cost V 7 bases and J 2 bases; bases outside gene matches: 9. CDR3 sequence (DNA): TGTGCCAGCACGACCTTAATAGCGGGACAAGAGACCCAGTACTTC. Encoded protein: CASTTLIAGQETQYF. Full variable domain (rest looked up from reference TRBV28 and TRBJ2-5): DVKVTQSSRYLVKRTGEKVFLECVQDMDHENMFWYRQDPGLGLRLIYFSYDVKMKEKGDIPEGYSVSREKKERFSLILESASTNQTSMYLCASTTLIAGQETQYFGPGTRLLVL.

V and J are TRBV7-8 and TRBJ2-1, with D maybe TRBD2 (5 bases). Deletions cut 0 bases from V and 7 bases from J, with 25 bases between. The CDR3 runs to 19 residues. CDR1 and CDR2 (germline): SGHVS, FQNEAQ. The CDR3 loop reads CASSLALIGADSHLNEQFF. The CDR3 DNA sequence: TGTGCCAGCAGCTTAGCGCTAATAGGCGCGGACTCTCACCTGAATGAGCAGTTCTTC.

V usage is TRBV7-9 and J usage is TRBJ1-4; D unclear. The germline V and J ends were trimmed by 4 bases and 8 bases, with 17 bases remaining between them. This CDR3 is built from 15 residues. Germline V CDR1 and CDR2: SEHNR, FQNEAQ (reference sequence). CDR3 coding DNA: TGTGCCAGCAGCTCTACGAGCCCCCTGGAAGAAAAACTGTTTTTT. Its translation: CASSSTSPLEEKLFF.

This clone was seen just once. This chain joins TRBV5-1 and TRBJ2-1, with 7 bases fitting TRBD2. The CDR3 totals 17 residues. The germline V gene has CDR1 SGHRS and CDR2 YFSETQ. Unmatched junction bases numbered 10, after V lost 4 bases and J lost 0 bases. In nucleotides, the CDR3 is TGCGCCAGCAGCCGGACCCCAAGCGGGGACTCCTACAATGAGCAGTTCTTC. Translation gives CASSRTPSGDSYNEQFF.